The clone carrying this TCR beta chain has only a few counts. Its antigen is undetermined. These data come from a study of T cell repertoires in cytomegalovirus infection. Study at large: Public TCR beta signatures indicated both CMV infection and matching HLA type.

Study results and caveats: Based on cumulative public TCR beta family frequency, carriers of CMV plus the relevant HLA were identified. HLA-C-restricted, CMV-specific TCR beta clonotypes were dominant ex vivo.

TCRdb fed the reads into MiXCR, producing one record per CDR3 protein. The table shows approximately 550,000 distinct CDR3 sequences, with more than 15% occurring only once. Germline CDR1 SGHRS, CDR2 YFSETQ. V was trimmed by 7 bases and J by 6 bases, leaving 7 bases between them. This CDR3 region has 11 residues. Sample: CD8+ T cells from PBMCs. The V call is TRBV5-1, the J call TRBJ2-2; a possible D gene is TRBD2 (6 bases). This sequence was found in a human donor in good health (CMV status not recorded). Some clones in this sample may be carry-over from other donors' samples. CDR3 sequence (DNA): TGCGCCAGCTCGGGAGCCGGGGAGCTGTTTTTT. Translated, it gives CASSGAGELFF.